These 27 T cell receptor beta chains were all obtained from the same sample, sequenced in a study of early T cells in non-severe SARS-CoV-2 infection. TCRdb analysed the 5' RACE reads with MiXCR anew, one entry per CDR3 protein. The sample lists 45,000 to 55,000 distinct CDR3 sequences, 11% occurring once. Sequencing input: whole blood. These receptor sequences come from an adult who was a healthcare worker with PCR-confirmed SARS-CoV-2 infection or an uninfected control (not recorded which).

CDR3 sequence (DNA): TGTGCCAGCAGCGTAAGCGCGGGAGGGCCAACCGGGGAGCTGTTTTTT. Translated, it gives CASSVSAGGPTGELFF. J is TRBJ2-2 and V is TRBV9; 9 positions match TRBD2. V was pared by 1 base and J by 5 bases, with 6 bases of the junction left unmatched. There are 16 residues in the CDR3. Germline assignment: CDR1 SGDLS and CDR2 YYNGEE.

J is TRBJ2-7 and V is TRBV12-3 or TRBV12-4, with TRBD1 identical over 7 bases. The V segment lost 6 bases and the J segment 2 bases; nucleotides outside the gene matches: 10. The CDR3 has 15 amino acids. The chain's CDR3 is CASSLASDRTYEQYF. The CDR3 coding sequence is TGTGCCAGCAGCCTTGCTTCGGACAGGACCTACGAGCAGTACTTC.

This clonotype was counted at least ten times. This rearrangement joins TRBV6-6 to TRBJ2-2; no reliable D call. The V gene's germline CDR1 is MNHNY and CDR2 SVGAGI (reference sequence). The CDR3 loop spans 11 amino acids. V lost 5 bases and J 7 bases, leaving 5 bases between the germline ends. Here the CDR3 reads CASSGYGELFF. The CDR3 DNA reads as TGTGCCAGCAGTGGGTACGGGGAGCTGTTTTTT.

The CDR3 sequence: CASSDGTSGSYEQYF. Here the CDR3 DNA reads TGCGCCAGCAGTGACGGGACTAGCGGCTCCTACGAGCAGTACTTC. The chain links TRBV10-1 to TRBJ2-7, with TRBD2 identical over 11 bases. This CDR3 spans 15 amino acids. The germline V gene encodes CDR1 WNHNN and CDR2 SYGVQD (reference sequence). Trimming took 3 bases from V and 0 from J; bases not matched to a gene: 1.

This clonotype was seen more than once but under ten times. CDR3 residues: CASSYSAGEEAFF. The CDR3 DNA reads as TGTGCCAGCAGTTATTCGGCAGGCGAAGAAGCTTTCTTT. The V call is TRBV6-6, the J call TRBJ1-1; no firm D call. Germline lookup yields CDR1 MNHNY and CDR2 SVGAGI (reference sequence). Deletions cut 3 bases from V and 8 bases from J, with 13 bases between. The CDR3 spans 13 residues.

The chain carries TRBV28 and TRBJ2-7; TRBD2 is a possible D gene (6 bases). V shed 11 bases and J shed 1 base, with 9 bases lying between them. Germline loops: CDR1 MDHEN, CDR2 SYDVKM. The CDR3 sequence is 11 residues long. CDR3: CASSVSYEQYF. The CDR3 nucleotides are TGTGCCTCTAGCGTATCCTACGAGCAGTACTTC.

DNA of the CDR3: TGTGCCAGCAGTGGTGGCGCGGACAGTCAGCCCCAGCATTTT. This translates into CASSGGADSQPQHF. The J gene is TRBJ1-5, the V gene TRBV28; D is possibly TRBD1 (6 bases). The CDR3 totals 14 residues. Germline CDR1 and CDR2: MDHEN and SYDVKM. Trimming removed 5 bases from V and 6 bases from J, with 14 bases in between.

This clonotype was detected ten times or more. The chain combines TRBV11-2 with TRBJ2-2; D ambiguous. Per the germline V gene, CDR1 is SGHAT and CDR2 is FQNNGV. CDR3 length: 15 residues. The V end lost 2 bases, the J end lost 1 base, and 8 bases lay between the germline ends. CDR3 amino acids: CASSLWVGNTGELFF. CDR3 nucleotides: TGTGCCAGCAGCTTATGGGTAGGGAACACCGGGGAGCTGTTTTTT.

This clonotype was observed at least ten times. The chain carries TRBV20-1 and TRBJ2-3, with D hard to call. Trimming pared 0 bases from V and 2 bases from J, leaving 9 bases between. Germline lookup yields CDR1 DFQATT and CDR2 SNEGSKA (reference sequence). CDR3 length: 14 residues. The CDR3 DNA follows: TGCAGTGCTAGAGATCCATCTACCACAGATACGCAGTATTTT. Protein: CSARDPSTTDTQYF.

The chain joins TRBV7-9 to TRBJ2-5, with 8 bases fitting TRBD1. This CDR3 has 13 amino acids. V lost 4 bases and J lost 4; bases outside the gene matches: 2. Germline CDR1 reads SEHNR; CDR2 reads FQNEAQ (reference sequence). CDR3 region: CASSSDRGETQYF. The CDR3, as DNA: TGTGCCAGCAGCTCAGACAGGGGAGAGACCCAGTACTTC.

The rearrangement uses TRBV10-3 and TRBJ1-2, with 8 bases that match TRBD1. CDR1 ENHRY and CDR2 SYGVKD come from the germline V gene. V dropped 7 bases and J dropped 2; count of bases not matched to a gene: 3. The CDR3 sequence is 13 residues long. The CDR3 coding sequence is TGTGCCATCACAGGGGGCGCCAACTATGGCTACACCTTC. Its protein product is CAITGGANYGYTF.

V usage is TRBV7-2 and J usage is TRBJ2-4, with D possibly being TRBD2 (6 bases). The CDR3 is 14 amino acids. V lost 1 base and J lost 9, with 13 bases in between. Per germline, CDR1 SGHTA and CDR2 FQGNSA. As DNA, the CDR3 is TGTGCCAGCAGCTTAGAGACTAGTTCGGGCATTCAGTACTTC. Protein sequence: CASSLETSSGIQYF.

This chain links TRBV6-1 with TRBJ2-7, with D tentatively TRBD1 (6 bases). Germline CDR1 reads MNHNS; CDR2 reads SASEGT. The ends were cut back, 4 bases at V and 5 bases at J, with 18 bases in the middle. This CDR3 comprises 15 residues. The CDR3 spells CASSALQGPPDEQYF. DNA of the CDR3: TGTGCCAGCAGTGCCCTTCAGGGGCCGCCGGACGAGCAGTACTTC.

V gene TRBV28 combines with J gene TRBJ2-7; 7 positions agree with TRBD2. There are 15 residues in the CDR3. Germline trimming cut 3 bases from V and 3 bases from J; bases unmatched to any gene: 8. Germline-derived CDR1 and CDR2 are MDHEN and SYDVKM. As DNA, the CDR3 is TGTGCCAGCAGTTTGGCGGGGACTACCTACTACGAGCAGTACTTC. Amino acids: CASSLAGTTYYEQYF.

This clonotype was seen a handful of times. The V and J genes are TRBV6-4 and TRBJ2-1, with D possibly matching TRBD1 (6 bases). The germline gives CDR1 MRHNA, CDR2 SNTAGT. Trimming removed 4 bases from V and 9 bases from J, with 13 bases in between. This CDR3 has 13 residues. CDR3 amino acids: CASSGTGNGEQFF. The CDR3 DNA is TGTGCCAGCAGTGGCACAGGGAATGGTGAGCAGTTCTTC.

This clonotype turned up a few times. The chain employs TRBV28 and TRBJ2-7; D uncertain. CDR3 length: 16 residues. Germline V CDR1 and CDR2: MDHEN, SYDVKM. Trimming removed 6 bases from V and 2 bases from J, with 20 bases in between. DNA of the CDR3: TGTGCCAGCAGCCGCCCTGTGGCCGCCTGGGCCTACGAGCAGTACTTC. Its protein is CASSRPVAAWAYEQYF.

This clonotype has just a few counts. The chain combines TRBV12-3 or TRBV12-4 with TRBJ1-5; no definite D call. CDR3 size: 13 residues. V was clipped by 5 bases and J by 3 bases, with 8 bases between them. The CDR3 DNA reads TGTGCCAGCAGTGTGGGCAACAATCAGCCCCAGCATTTT. This gives the protein CASSVGNNQPQHF.

The chain is built from TRBV21-1 and TRBJ2-3. TRBV21-1 is flagged as a pseudogene. The CDR3 is 17 residues long. CDR3 loop: CASIWTVLLGRADTQYF. In nucleotides, the CDR3 is TGTGCCAGCATCTGGACCGTTTTGTTAGGCCGTGCAGATACGCAGTATTTT.

This clonotype has only a few counts. This chain joins TRBV4-2 and TRBJ1-4; D is uncertain. V gave up 0 bases and J gave up 4 bases, with 9 bases separating them. Germline V gene lookup returns CDR1 LGHNA and CDR2 YNFKEQ. The CDR3 runs to 15 residues. CDR3 nucleotides: TGTGCCAGCAGCCAAGAGAACAGCTATAATGAAAAACTGTTTTTT. Translation gives CASSQENSYNEKLFF.

At least ten counts were recorded for this clonotype. The chain carries TRBV10-3 and TRBJ1-1; TRBD1 aligns across 7 bases. V dropped 4 bases and J dropped 0; count of bases not matched to a gene: 14. The CDR3 is 18 amino acids. Germline V CDR1 and CDR2: ENHRY, SYGVKD. The CDR3 region is CAISGFPRDSIMNTEAFF. CDR3 bases: TGTGCCATCAGTGGTTTCCCCAGGGACAGTATTATGAACACTGAAGCTTTCTTT.

The V call is TRBV5-5, the J call TRBJ1-1, with unresolved D. V lost 1 base, J lost 3 bases, and 7 bases lay in between. This CDR3 is built from 13 residues. The germline V gene has CDR1 SGHKS and CDR2 YYEKEE (reference sequence). The DNA for the CDR3 is TGTGCCAGCAGCTTGCTTCGGTACACTGAAGCTTTCTTT. Its translation: CASSLLRYTEAFF.

The table lists this clonotype with many counts. The chain recombines TRBV29-1 with TRBJ2-7; no clear D. Trimming removed 7 bases at V and 0 bases at J, with 13 bases between. The CDR3 totals 13 residues. Germline CDR1 SQVTM, CDR2 ANQGSEA. The CDR3 coding sequence is TGCAGCGGAATCGGGCCTTTCTCCTACGAGCAGTACTTC. It is translated as CSGIGPFSYEQYF.

This clonotype came up many times. V and J are TRBV12-3 or TRBV12-4 and TRBJ2-2; TRBD2 matches 8 bases. Germline trimming cut 7 bases from V and 4 bases from J; bases unmatched to any gene: 5. The CDR3 loop spans 14 amino acids. CDR3 DNA sequence: TGTGCCAGCAACATCGGGGGGGTCACCGGGGAGCTGTTTTTT. It yields the protein CASNIGGVTGELFF.

The gene calls are TRBV5-1 and TRBJ2-1, with 7 positions matching TRBD1. The V segment lost 9 bases and the J segment 6 bases; nucleotides outside the gene matches: 6. The CDR3 sequence is 12 residues long. The V gene's germline CDR1 is SGHRS and CDR2 YFSETQ. The CDR3 here is CATAAGGNEQFF. CDR3 bases: TGCGCCACTGCGGCAGGGGGCAATGAGCAGTTCTTC.

The CDR3 DNA is TGTGCCAGCAGGACAGGGGGCTCTGGAAACACCATATATTTT. This sequence encodes CASRTGGSGNTIYF. The chain carries TRBV6-5 and TRBJ1-3; 9 positions match TRBD1. The CDR3 contains 14 residues. Germline CDR1 MNHEY, CDR2 SVGAGI. Trimming cost V 6 bases and J 0 bases; bases outside gene matches: 0.

In its sample, this clonotype was seen a few times. V gene TRBV9 combines with J gene TRBJ2-3, with 9 bases lining up with TRBD2. Trimming cost V 5 bases and J 4 bases; bases outside gene matches: 5. The CDR3 totals 14 residues. Germline V CDR1 and CDR2: SGDLS, YYNGEE. The CDR3 region has the DNA TGTGCCAGCAGTGACGGGACTAGCCCAGATACGCAGTATTTT. The encoded protein is CASSDGTSPDTQYF.

This clonotype came up a few times. J is TRBJ2-3 and V is TRBV4-1, with D possibly TRBD1 on 6 matching bases. The CDR3 is 18 amino acids. Looked up from germline, CDR1 is MGHRA and CDR2 is YSYEKL. Trimming stripped 0 bases from V and 0 bases from J, with 16 bases between. CDR3 region: CASSQDVKGVWSTDTQYF. The CDR3, as DNA: TGCGCCAGCAGCCAAGATGTTAAGGGGGTGTGGAGCACAGATACGCAGTATTTT.